This T cell receptor (beta chain) was sequenced during a study of vaccination effects on CD4 cells after COVID-19. As for the study in general: Every participant took two doses of the BNT162b2 or mRNA-1273 vaccine.

The ViraFEST assay expanded antigen-specific CD4+ T cells with viral peptide pools before sequencing. Researchers isolated CD4+ T cells once around 11 days of culture had elapsed. Their SARS-CoV-2 infection, verified by PCR, occurred between March and December 2020. A density of about 1.8 million PBMC per well was used; these cells were cultured with roughly 10 IU/ml IL-2 and 10 ug/ml peptides. The CDR3 runs to 16 residues. CDR1 is SGHVS and CDR2 is FNYEAQ in the germline V gene. Trimming removed 1 base from V and 0 bases from J, with 10 bases in between. Findings and limits, study-wide: Infection-derived and vaccine-derived clones contracted markedly late after vaccination.

Sequencing was performed with immunoSEQ multiplex PCR; in TCRdb, only in-frame clones are kept and a portion is missing. The table records 30,000 to 40,000 clones, around 75% of them present only once. On this clone itself: Its antigen is as yet unknown.

This sample comprised CD4+ T cells from PBMCs cultured with a peptide pool, obtained before COVID-19 vaccination. The sequence was obtained from a human donor who had a prior SARS-CoV-2 infection. The gene calls are TRBV7-6 and TRBJ1-5; D not certain. The CDR3 region is CASSLGGSNSNQPQHF. The CDR3, as DNA: TGTGCCAGCAGCTTAGGCGGCAGCAATAGCAATCAGCCCCAGCATTTT.